This T cell receptor beta chain comes out of a study of shared T cell receptors in the human thymus. The germline gives CDR1 MNHEY, CDR2 SVGAGI. This CDR3 region has 14 residues. With V trimmed by 2 bases and J by 7 bases, 4 bases remained unmatched. Only in-frame clones appear in the TCRdb table, and some are missing; sequencing was by immunoSEQ multiplex PCR. The sample includes 600,000 or so clones, approximately 87% of them seen just once. These data are also associated with another study on human thymus T cells. According to that study: Those donating were healthy Finnish infants in corrective surgery for congenital heart defects. In corrective heart surgery, resections were taken, and these provided the thymus tissue.

The chain carries TRBV6-5 and TRBJ2-2; 7 bases fit TRBD1. The receptor's source is a boy under two years old with a congenital heart defect. The sequenced sample was thymocytes. CDR3: CASSYRGRGGELFF. The CDR3 region has the DNA TGTGCCAGCAGTTACAGGGGGCGAGGCGGGGAGCTGTTTTTT.